One sample yielded the 9 T cell receptor beta chains listed below, sequenced in a study of T-cell reconstitution after alpha-beta-depleted transplantation in children. The authors prepared the TCRbeta library with unique molecular identifiers. One entry per CDR3 protein, called by TCRdb with MiXCR from the PCR reads. Of about 340,000 distinct CDR3 sequences in the sample, roughly 15% were seen once. The sample was PBMCs, mostly from graft donor cells, taken 360 days after TCRalphabeta/CD19-depleted stem cell transplant. The receptors stem from a male patient under 10 years old who had a stem cell transplant for acute lymphoblastic leukemia, so the T cells may come from the graft donor.

The CDR3, as DNA: TGTGCCAGCAGCCGGGCGGGACAGAGCTCCTACGAGCAGTACTTC. Encoded protein: CASSRAGQSSYEQYF. V usage is TRBV28 and J usage is TRBJ2-7; a possible D gene is TRBD1 (7 bases). Trimming cost V 6 bases and J 0 bases, with 15 bases left between them. Per the germline V gene, CDR1 is MDHEN and CDR2 is SYDVKM. The CDR3 is made up of 15 amino acids.

V gene TRBV18 combines with J gene TRBJ2-3; D is undetermined. V was shortened by 3 bases and J by 2 bases, with 9 bases between the two germline ends. The CDR3 consists of 14 residues. Germline V gene data show CDR1 as KGHSH and CDR2 as LQKENI. The CDR3 DNA reads as TGTGCCAGCTCACCCCTCCTGACCACAGATACGCAGTATTTT. Translation gives CASSPLLTTDTQYF.

This CDR3 reads CSASWRRLSYNEQFF. The CDR3 nucleotides are TGCAGTGCTAGTTGGAGAAGACTCTCCTACAATGAGCAGTTCTTC. The chain employs TRBV20-1 and TRBJ2-1; D uncertain. The V end was cut by 3 bases, the J end by 0 bases, with 12 bases between. CDR3 length: 15 residues. Germline loops: CDR1 DFQATT, CDR2 SNEGSKA (reference sequence).

The chain carries TRBV2 and TRBJ1-6; 9 bases are shared with TRBD1. Germline CDR1 is SNHLY and CDR2 is FYNNEI. Trimming removed 9 bases from V and 8 bases from J; junction bases left unmatched: 5. This CDR3 is 13 amino acids long. The CDR3, as DNA: TGTGCCAGACAGGGACAGGGATATTCACCCCTCCACTTT. It is translated as CARQGQGYSPLHF.

This clonotype was recorded a few times. CDR3 bases: TGTGCCAGCAGCTCCCGATACAGGGCCCTCTACAATGAGCAGTTCTTC. This sequence encodes CASSSRYRALYNEQFF. The chain combines TRBV7-6 with TRBJ2-1; TRBD1 is a possible D gene (6 bases). V gave up 4 bases and J gave up 3 bases, with 16 bases separating them. Germline loops: CDR1 SGHVS, CDR2 FNYEAQ. The CDR3 has 16 residues.

The V gene is TRBV2, the J gene TRBJ2-1, with a possible D match to TRBD1 (6 bases). Trimming removed 6 bases from V and 4 bases from J, with 16 bases in between. Germline-derived CDR1 and CDR2 are SNHLY and FYNNEI. CDR3 length: 15 residues. The CDR3: CASSSDSGPYNEQFF. DNA for the CDR3: TGTGCCAGCAGCTCGGACAGTGGACCGTACAATGAGCAGTTCTTC.

This clonotype was observed a few times. The genes are TRBV28 and TRBJ2-3; unclear D gene. This CDR3 has 11 residues. V gave up 7 bases and J gave up 5 bases, with 7 bases separating them. The germline gives CDR1 MDHEN, CDR2 SYDVKM. This CDR3 reads CASMWGDTQYF. DNA of the CDR3: TGTGCCAGCATGTGGGGAGATACGCAGTATTTT.

The chain recombines TRBV4-3 with TRBJ2-6, with 9 bases fitting TRBD2. Losses at the gene ends were 0 bases for V and 2 bases for J; bases not matched to a gene: 8. The germline V gene has CDR1 LGHNA and CDR2 YSLEER. CDR3 size: 19 residues. As DNA, the CDR3 is TGCGCCAGCAGCCAAGATCCCACCTTAGCGGGAGCTGGGGCCAACGTCCTGACTTTC. Its translation: CASSQDPTLAGAGANVLTF.

The chain recombines TRBV5-1 with TRBJ2-6, with 9 nucleotides matching TRBD2. The CDR3 is made up of 16 amino acids. Germline CDR1 and CDR2: SGHRS and YFSETQ. Trimming removed 8 bases from V and 3 bases from J; junction bases left unmatched: 9. CDR3 in amino acids: CASNSGSLNGANVLTF. The CDR3 region has the DNA TGCGCCAGTAATAGCGGGAGTTTAAATGGGGCCAACGTCCTGACTTTC.